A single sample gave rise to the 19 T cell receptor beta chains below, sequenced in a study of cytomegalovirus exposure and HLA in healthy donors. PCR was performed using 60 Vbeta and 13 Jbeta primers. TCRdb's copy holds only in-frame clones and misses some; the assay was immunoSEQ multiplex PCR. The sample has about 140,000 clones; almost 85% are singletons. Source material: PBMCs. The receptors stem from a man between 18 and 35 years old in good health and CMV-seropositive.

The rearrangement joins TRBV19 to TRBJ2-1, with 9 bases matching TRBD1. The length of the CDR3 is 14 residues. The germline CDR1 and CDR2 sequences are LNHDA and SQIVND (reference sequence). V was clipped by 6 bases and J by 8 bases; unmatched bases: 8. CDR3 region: CASSDRGSGDEQFF. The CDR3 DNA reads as TGTGCCAGTAGCGACAGGGGGTCAGGGGATGAGCAGTTCTTC. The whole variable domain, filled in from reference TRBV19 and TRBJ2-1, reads DGGITQSPKYLFRKEGQNVTLSCEQNLNHDAMYWYRQDPGQGLRLIYYSQIVNDFQKGDIAEGYSVSREKKESFPLTVTSAQKNPTAFYLCASSDRGSGDEQFFGPGTRLTVL.

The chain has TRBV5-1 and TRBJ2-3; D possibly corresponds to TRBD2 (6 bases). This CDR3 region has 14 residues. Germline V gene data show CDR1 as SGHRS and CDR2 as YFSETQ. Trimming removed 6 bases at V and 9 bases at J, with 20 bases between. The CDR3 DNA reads TGCGCCAGCAACCGGGACTCTTCCGAAGACACGCAGTATTTT. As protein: CASNRDSSEDTQYF.

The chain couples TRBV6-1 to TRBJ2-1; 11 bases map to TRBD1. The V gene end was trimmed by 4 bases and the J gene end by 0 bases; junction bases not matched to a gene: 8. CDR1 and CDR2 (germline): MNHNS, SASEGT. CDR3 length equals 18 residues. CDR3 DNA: TGTGCCAGCAGTGCCGGTCCCGGGACAGGGGGCTCCTACAATGAGCAGTTCTTC. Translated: CASSAGPGTGGSYNEQFF.

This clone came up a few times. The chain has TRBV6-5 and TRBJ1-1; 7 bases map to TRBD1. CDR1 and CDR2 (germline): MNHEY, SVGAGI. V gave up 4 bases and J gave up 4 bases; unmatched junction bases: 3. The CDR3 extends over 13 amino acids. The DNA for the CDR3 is TGTGCCAGCAGTTTACAGGGGAGCACTGAAGCTTTCTTT. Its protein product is CASSLQGSTEAFF.

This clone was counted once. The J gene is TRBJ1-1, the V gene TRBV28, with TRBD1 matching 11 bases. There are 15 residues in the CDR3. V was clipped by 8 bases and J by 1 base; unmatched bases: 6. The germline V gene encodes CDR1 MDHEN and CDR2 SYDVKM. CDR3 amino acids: CASLGQGAGNTEAFF. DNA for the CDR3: TGTGCCAGCCTCGGACAGGGGGCGGGGAACACTGAAGCTTTCTTT. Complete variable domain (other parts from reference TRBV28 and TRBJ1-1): DVKVTQSSRYLVKRTGEKVFLECVQDMDHENMFWYRQDPGLGLRLIYFSYDVKMKEKGDIPEGYSVSREKKERFSLILESASTNQTSMYLCASLGQGAGNTEAFFGQGTRLTVV.

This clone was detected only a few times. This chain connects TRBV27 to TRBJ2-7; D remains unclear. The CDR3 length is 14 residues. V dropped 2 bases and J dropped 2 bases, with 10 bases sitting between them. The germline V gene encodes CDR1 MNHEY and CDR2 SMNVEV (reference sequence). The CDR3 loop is CASSLTGGAYEQYF. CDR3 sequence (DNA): TGTGCCAGCAGTTTAACCGGCGGAGCCTACGAGCAGTACTTC.

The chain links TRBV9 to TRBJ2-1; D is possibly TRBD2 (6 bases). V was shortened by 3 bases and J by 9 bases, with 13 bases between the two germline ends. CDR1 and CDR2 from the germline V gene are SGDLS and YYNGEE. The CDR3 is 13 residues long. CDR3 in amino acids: CASSGGAPGEQFF. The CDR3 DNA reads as TGTGCCAGCAGCGGCGGGGCCCCCGGTGAGCAGTTCTTC.

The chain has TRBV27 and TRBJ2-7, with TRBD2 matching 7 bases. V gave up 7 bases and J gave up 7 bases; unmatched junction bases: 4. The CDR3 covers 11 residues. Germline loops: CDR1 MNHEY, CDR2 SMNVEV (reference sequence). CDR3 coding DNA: TGTGCCAGCATCCACGGGAGGGAGCAGTACTTC. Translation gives CASIHGREQYF.

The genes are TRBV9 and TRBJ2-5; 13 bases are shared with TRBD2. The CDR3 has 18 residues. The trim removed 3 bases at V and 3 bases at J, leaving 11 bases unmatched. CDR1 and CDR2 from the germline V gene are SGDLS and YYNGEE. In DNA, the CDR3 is TGTGCCAGCAGCGAGGGGGGACTAGCGGGATGGATGAAAGAGACCCAGTACTTC. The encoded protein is CASSEGGLAGWMKETQYF.

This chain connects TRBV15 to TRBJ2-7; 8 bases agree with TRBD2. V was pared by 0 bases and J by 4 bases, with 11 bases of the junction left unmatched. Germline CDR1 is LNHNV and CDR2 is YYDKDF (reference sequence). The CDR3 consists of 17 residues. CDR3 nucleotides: TGTGCCACCAGCAGAGATTCCCGTCGAGCGGGAGTTTACGAGCAGTACTTC. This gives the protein CATSRDSRRAGVYEQYF.

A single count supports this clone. DNA for the CDR3: TGTGCCAGCAGTTACGGGACAGGGAAGACTGAAGCTTTCTTT. Protein sequence: CASSYGTGKTEAFF. The chain recombines TRBV6-5 with TRBJ1-1, with TRBD1 matching 9 bases. The CDR3 runs to 14 residues. J was trimmed by 5 bases and V by 2 bases; bases with no gene match: 3. Germline loops: CDR1 MNHEY, CDR2 SVGAGI.

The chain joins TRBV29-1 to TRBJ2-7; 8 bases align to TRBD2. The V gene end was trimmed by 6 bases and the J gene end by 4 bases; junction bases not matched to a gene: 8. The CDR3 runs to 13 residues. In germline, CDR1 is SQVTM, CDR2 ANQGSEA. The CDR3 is CSVAGLASYEQYF. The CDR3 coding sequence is TGCAGCGTGGCAGGACTAGCTAGTTACGAGCAGTACTTC.

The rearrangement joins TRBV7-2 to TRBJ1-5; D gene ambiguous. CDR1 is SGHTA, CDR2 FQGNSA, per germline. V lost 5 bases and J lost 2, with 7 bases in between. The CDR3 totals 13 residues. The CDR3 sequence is CASSPQGNQPQHF. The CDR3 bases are TGTGCCAGCAGCCCCCAGGGCAATCAGCCCCAGCATTTT.

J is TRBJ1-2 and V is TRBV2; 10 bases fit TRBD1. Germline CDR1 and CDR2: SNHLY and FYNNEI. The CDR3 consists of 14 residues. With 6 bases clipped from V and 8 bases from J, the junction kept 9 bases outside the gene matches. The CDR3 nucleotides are TGTGCCAGCAGACCGACAGGGGGCTTTTCGGGCTACACCTTC. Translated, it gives CASRPTGGFSGYTF. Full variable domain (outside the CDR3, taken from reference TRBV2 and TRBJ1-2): EPEVTQTPSHQVTQMGQEVILRCVPISNHLYFYWYRQILGQKVEFLVSFYNNEISEKSEIFDDQFSVERPDGSNFTLKIRSTKLEDSAMYFCASRPTGGFSGYTFGSGTRLTVV.

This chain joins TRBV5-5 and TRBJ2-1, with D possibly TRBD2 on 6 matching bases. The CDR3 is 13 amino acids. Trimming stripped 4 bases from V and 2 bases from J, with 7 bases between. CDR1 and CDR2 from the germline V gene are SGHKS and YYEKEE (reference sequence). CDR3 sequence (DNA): TGTGCCAGCAGCGGGACTGCCTACAATGAGCAGTTCTTC. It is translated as CASSGTAYNEQFF.

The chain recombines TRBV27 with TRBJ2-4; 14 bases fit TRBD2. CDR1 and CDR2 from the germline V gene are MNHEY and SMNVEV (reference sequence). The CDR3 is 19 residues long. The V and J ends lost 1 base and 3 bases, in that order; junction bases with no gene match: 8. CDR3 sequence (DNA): TGTGCCAGCAGTTTATACCCCCCAGGGACTAGCGGGAGCAAAAACATTCAGTACTTC. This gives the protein CASSLYPPGTSGSKNIQYF.

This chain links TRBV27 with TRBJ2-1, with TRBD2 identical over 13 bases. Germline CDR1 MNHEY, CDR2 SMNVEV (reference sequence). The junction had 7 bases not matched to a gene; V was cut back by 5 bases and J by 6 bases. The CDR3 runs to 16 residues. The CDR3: CASSPGTSGTLNEQFF. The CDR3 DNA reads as TGTGCCAGCAGTCCGGGGACTAGCGGGACCCTCAATGAGCAGTTCTTC.

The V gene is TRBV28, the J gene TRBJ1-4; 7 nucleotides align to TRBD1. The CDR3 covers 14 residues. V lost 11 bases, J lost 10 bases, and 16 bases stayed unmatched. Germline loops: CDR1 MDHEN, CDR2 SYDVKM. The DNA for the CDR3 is TGTGCCTTAGGAGACCCAGGGGGAGGAGGAAAACTGTTTTTT. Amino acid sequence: CALGDPGGGGKLFF. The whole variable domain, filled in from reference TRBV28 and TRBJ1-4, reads DVKVTQSSRYLVKRTGEKVFLECVQDMDHENMFWYRQDPGLGLRLIYFSYDVKMKEKGDIPEGYSVSREKKERFSLILESASTNQTSMYLCALGDPGGGGKLFFGSGTQLSVL.

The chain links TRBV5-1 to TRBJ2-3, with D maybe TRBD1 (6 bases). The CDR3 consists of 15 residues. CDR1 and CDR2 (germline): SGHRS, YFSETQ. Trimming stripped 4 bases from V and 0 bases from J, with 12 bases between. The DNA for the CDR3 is TGCGCCAGCAGCGGAATCACAGGGAGCACAGATACGCAGTATTTT. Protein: CASSGITGSTDTQYF.